This record looks at one T cell receptor (beta chain) sequence and its context. The assay was immunoSEQ multiplex PCR, and TCRdb's table has in-frame clones only and misses some. The sample holds approximately 80,000 clones, about 94% seen once. The sample is drawn from a study of T cell changes during pregnancy in multiple sclerosis. The CDR3 covers 14 residues. From germline, CDR1 is SEHNR and CDR2 FQNEAQ (reference sequence). The V end was cut by 6 bases, the J end by 0 bases, with 11 bases between. The sequence was collected from a female donor with multiple sclerosis, enrolled in a pregnancy study. The J gene is TRBJ1-2, the V gene TRBV7-9, with D uncertain. Sequenced material: peripheral blood, taken in the third trimester of pregnancy. The CDR3 loop is CASRIAGANYGYTF. DNA for the CDR3: TGTGCCAGCAGAATAGCGGGCGCTAACTATGGCTACACCTTC.